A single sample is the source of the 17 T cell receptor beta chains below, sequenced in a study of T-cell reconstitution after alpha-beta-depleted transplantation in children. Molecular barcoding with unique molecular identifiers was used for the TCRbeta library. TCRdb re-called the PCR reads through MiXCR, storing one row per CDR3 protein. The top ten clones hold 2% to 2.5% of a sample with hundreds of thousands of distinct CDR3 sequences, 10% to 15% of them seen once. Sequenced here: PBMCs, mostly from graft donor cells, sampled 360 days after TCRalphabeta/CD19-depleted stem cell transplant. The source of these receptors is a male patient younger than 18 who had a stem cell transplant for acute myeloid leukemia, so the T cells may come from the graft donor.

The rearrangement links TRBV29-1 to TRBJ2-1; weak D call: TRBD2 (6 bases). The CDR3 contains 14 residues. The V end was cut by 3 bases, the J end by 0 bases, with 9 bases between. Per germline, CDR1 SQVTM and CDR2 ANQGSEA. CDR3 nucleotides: TGCAGCGTTGATTCAGCGGGCTCCTACAATGAGCAGTTCTTC. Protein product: CSVDSAGSYNEQFF.

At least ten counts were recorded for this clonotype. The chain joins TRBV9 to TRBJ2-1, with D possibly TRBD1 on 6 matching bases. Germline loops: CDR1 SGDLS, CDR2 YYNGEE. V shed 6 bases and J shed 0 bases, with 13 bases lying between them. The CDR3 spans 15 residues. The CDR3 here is CASTTGSSSYNEQFF. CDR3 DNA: TGTGCCAGCACAACAGGGTCAAGCTCCTACAATGAGCAGTTCTTC.

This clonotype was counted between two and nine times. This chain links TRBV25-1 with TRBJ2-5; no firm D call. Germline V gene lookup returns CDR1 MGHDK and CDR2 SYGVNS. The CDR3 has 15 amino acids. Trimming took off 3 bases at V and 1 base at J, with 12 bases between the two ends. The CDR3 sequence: CASSDVGPSQETQYF. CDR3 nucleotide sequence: TGTGCCAGCAGTGATGTCGGACCGTCCCAAGAGACCCAGTACTTC.

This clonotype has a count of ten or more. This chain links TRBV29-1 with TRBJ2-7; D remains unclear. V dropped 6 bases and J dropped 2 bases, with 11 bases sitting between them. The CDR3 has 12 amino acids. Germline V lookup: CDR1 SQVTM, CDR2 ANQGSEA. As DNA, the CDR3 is TGCAGCGTGCGGCGCGGAACCTACGAGCAGTACTTC. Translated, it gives CSVRRGTYEQYF.

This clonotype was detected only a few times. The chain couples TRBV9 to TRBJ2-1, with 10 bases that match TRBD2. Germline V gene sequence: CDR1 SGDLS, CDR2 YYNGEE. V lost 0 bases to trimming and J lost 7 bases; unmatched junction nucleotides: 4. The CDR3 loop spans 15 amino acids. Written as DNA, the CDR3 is TGTGCCAGCAGCGTAGAACTAGCGGGAAGGAATGAGCAGTTCTTC. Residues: CASSVELAGRNEQFF.

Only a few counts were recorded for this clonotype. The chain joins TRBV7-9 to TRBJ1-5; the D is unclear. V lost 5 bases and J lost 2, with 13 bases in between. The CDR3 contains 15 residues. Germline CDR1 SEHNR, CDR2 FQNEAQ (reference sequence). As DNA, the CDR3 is TGTGCCAGCAGCCCCTCAGGCAACGGCAATCAGCCCCAGCATTTT. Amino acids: CASSPSGNGNQPQHF.

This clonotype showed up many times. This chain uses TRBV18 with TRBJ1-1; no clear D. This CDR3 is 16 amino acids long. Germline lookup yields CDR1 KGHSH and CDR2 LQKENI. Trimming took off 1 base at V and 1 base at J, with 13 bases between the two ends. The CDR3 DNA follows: TGTGCCAGCTCACCACTCCCTCATTGGGAGAACACTGAAGCTTTCTTT. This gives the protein CASSPLPHWENTEAFF.

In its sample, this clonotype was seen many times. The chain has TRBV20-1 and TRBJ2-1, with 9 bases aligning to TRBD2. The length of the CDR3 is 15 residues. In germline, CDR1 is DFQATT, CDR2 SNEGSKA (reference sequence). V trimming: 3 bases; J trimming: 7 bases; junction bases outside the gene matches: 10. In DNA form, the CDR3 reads TGCAGTGCTAGTAAGACTAGCGGACATTTGAATGAGCAGTTCTTC. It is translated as CSASKTSGHLNEQFF.

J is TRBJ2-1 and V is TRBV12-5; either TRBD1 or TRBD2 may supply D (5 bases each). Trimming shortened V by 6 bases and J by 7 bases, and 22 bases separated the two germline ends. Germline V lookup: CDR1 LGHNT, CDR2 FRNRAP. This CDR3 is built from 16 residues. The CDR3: CASGRSPAGSSNEQFF. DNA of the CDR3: TGTGCTAGTGGAAGATCCCCGGCAGGGAGCTCGAATGAGCAGTTCTTC.

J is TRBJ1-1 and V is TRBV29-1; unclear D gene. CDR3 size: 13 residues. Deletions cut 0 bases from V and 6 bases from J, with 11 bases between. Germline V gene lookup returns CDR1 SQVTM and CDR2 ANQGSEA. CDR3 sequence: CSVEDQTRAEAFF. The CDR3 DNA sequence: TGCAGCGTTGAAGACCAGACCCGGGCTGAAGCTTTCTTT.

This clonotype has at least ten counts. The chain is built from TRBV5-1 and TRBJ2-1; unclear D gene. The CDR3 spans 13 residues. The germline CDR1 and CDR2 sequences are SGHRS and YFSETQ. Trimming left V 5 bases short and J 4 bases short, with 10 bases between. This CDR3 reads CASRTELYNEQFF. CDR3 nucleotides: TGCGCCAGCAGAACAGAGCTGTACAATGAGCAGTTCTTC.

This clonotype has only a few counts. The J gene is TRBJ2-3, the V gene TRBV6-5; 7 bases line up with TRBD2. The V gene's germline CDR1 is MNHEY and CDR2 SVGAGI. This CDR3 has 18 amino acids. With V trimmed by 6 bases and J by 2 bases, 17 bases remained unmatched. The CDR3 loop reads CASSHYSGRILVTDTQYF. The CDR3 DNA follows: TGTGCCAGCAGCCACTATAGCGGGCGTATACTTGTCACAGATACGCAGTATTTT.

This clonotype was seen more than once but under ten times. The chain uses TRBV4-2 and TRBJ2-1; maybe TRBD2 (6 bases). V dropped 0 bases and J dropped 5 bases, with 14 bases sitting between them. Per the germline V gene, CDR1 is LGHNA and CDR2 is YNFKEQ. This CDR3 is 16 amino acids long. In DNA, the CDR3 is TGTGCCAGCAGCCAAGATCTCGGTCTAGCGCACAATGAGCAGTTCTTC. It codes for CASSQDLGLAHNEQFF.

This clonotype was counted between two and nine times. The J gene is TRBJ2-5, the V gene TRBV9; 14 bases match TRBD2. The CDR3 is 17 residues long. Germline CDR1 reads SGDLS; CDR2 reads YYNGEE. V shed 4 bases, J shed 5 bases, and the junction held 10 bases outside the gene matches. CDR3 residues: CASSFRGLAGVWETQYF. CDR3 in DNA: TGTGCCAGCAGCTTCCGGGGACTAGCGGGAGTATGGGAGACCCAGTACTTC. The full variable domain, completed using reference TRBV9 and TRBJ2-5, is DSGVTQTPKHLITATGQRVTLRCSPRSGDLSVYWYQQSLDQGLQFLIQYYNGEERAKGNILERFSAQQFPDLHSELNLSSLELGDSALYFCASSFRGLAGVWETQYFGPGTRLLVL.

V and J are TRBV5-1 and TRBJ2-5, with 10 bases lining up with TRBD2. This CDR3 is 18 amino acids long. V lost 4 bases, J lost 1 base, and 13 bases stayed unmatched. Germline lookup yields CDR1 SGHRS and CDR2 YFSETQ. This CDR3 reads CASSPVDAASGSQETQYF. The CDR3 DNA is TGCGCCAGCAGCCCCGTTGATGCGGCTAGCGGGAGCCAAGAGACCCAGTACTTC. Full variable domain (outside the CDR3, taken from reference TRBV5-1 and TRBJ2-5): KAGVTQTPRYLIKTRGQQVTLSCSPISGHRSVSWYQQTPGQGLQFLFEYFSETQRNKGNFPGRFSGRQFSNSRSEMNVSTLELGDSALYLCASSPVDAASGSQETQYFGPGTRLLVL.

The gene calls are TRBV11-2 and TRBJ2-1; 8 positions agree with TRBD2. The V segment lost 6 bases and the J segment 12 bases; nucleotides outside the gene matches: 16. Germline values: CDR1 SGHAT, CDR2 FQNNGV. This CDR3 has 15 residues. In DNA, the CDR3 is TGTGCCAGCAGTCCGGGAGGGACCACATTCTTTAGGCAGTTCTTC. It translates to CASSPGGTTFFRQFF.

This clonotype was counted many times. CDR3 in amino acids: CAISESKAVTYEQYF. Written as DNA, the CDR3 is TGTGCCATCAGTGAGTCGAAGGCCGTCACCTACGAGCAGTACTTC. The chain recombines TRBV10-3 with TRBJ2-7; D is ambiguous. Trimming removed 0 bases at V and 2 bases at J, with 11 bases between. This CDR3 contains 15 residues. CDR1 ENHRY and CDR2 SYGVKD come from the germline V gene.